The source of this T cell receptor (beta chain) is a study of CD8 T cells in ankylosing spondylitis. Overall study findings and caveats: Disease-linked clones displayed a CD8+ phenotype and appeared relatively rarely in peripheral blood. For ankylosing spondylitis blood, a TCR beta motif of 8 or 9 highly homologous variants appeared characteristic. Within matched ankylosing spondylitis synovial fluid, disease-linked clones were reportedly significantly enriched.

Regarding this clonotype: Its target is not known.

As the method for making TCR beta libraries, quantitative 5'-RACE with molecular barcodes was used. Each CDR3 protein is one row after TCRdb ran MiXCR on the 5' RACE reads. The data show 210,000 or so distinct CDR3 sequences, with more than 25% seen just once and 5% to 7.5% held by the top ten. Per germline, CDR1 SGHDT and CDR2 YYEEEE. Trimming stripped 4 bases from V and 2 bases from J, with 22 bases between. This CDR3 has 18 amino acids. This rearrangement joins TRBV5-6 to TRBJ2-1, with a weak D call TRBD1 (7 bases). Sequencing was carried out using blood, either unsorted or a sorted T cell fraction (not recorded which). This clonotype was obtained from a male donor with ankylosing spondylitis or in good health (not recorded which). Here the CDR3 reads CASSLLRETGRAYNEQFF. The CDR3 nucleotides read TGTGCCAGCAGCCTACTTCGGGAGACAGGGCGGGCCTACAATGAGCAGTTCTTC.